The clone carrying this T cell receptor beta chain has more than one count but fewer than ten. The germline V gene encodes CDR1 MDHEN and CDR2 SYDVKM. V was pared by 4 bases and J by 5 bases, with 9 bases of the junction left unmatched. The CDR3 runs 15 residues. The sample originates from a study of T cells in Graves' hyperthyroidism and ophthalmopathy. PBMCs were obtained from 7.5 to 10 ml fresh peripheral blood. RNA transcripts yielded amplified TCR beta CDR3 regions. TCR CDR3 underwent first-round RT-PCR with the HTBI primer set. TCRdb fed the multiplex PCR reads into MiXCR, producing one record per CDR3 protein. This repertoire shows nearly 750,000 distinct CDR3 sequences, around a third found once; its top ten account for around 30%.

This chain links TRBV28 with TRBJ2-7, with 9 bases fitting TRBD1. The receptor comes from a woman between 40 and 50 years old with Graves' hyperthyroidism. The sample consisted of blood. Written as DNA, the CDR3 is TGTGCCAGCAGTTCTCCGGGACAGGGCACTGACGAGCAGTACTTC. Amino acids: CASSSPGQGTDEQYF.